What follows describes a single TCR beta chain. This entry is derived from a study of PD-L1 blockade in urothelial cancer. Study details: Chemotherapy regimens numbering 0 to 3 had been given to patients. Analyzed time points were 3 weeks (second dose) and 6 weeks after therapy began.

This CDR3 contains 11 residues. Trimming shortened V by 6 bases and J by 9 bases, and 12 bases separated the two germline ends. The V gene's germline CDR1 is DFQATT and CDR2 SNEGSKA (reference sequence). Clones were sequenced by immunoSEQ multiplex PCR, and TCRdb holds only the in-frame ones, with some missing. The sample includes under 40,000 clones, about 89% seen only once; the top ten take 1.5% to 2%. Patients were diagnosed with urothelial carcinoma, either locally advanced or metastatic. Individual patients had between 1 and 8 samples, taken pretreatment and on-treatment. The clonotype was recovered from a man aged 55 to 70 with urothelial cancer. The rearrangement links TRBV20-1 to TRBJ2-4, with TRBD2 as a possible D gene (6 bases). Sample: PBMCs, taken around atezolizumab (anti-PD-L1) treatment. CDR3: CSAAPGVIQYF. CDR3 in DNA: TGCAGTGCCGCCCCGGGGGTCATTCAGTACTTC.